The 7 T cell receptor beta chains below were found in one sample sequenced in a study of cytomegalovirus exposure and HLA in healthy donors. The PCR contained 60 Vbeta and 13 Jbeta primers. Profiling relied on immunoSEQ multiplex PCR, and the TCRdb table lists in-frame clones only, not all of them. The sample yields 90,000 or so clones, around 79% seen once. Source material: PBMCs. Every receptor here comes from a female donor in good health and CMV-seronegative.

This clone was seen just once. Relative to the germline gene, one junction end is altered; a read error may explain this. J is TRBJ1-1 and V is TRBV7-2; tentatively, D is TRBD1 (6 bases). This CDR3 contains 11 residues. From germline, CDR1 is SGHTA and CDR2 FQGNSA. The CDR3 nucleotides are TGTGCCAGCAGCTTAGCTTCGGGACACTACTTT. Protein sequence: CASSLASGHYF.

This chain uses TRBV10-3 with TRBJ2-2; D may be TRBD1 (5 bases). The V end was cut by 6 bases, the J end by 3 bases, with 14 bases between. CDR3 length: 15 residues. Germline V gene lookup returns CDR1 ENHRY and CDR2 SYGVKD. The CDR3 spells CAISGSGIDTGELFF. DNA of the CDR3: TGTGCCATCAGCGGATCAGGGATTGACACCGGGGAGCTGTTTTTT.

This chain uses TRBV28 with TRBJ1-1, with TRBD1 matching 8 bases. CDR1 is MDHEN, CDR2 SYDVKM, per germline. J was trimmed by 7 bases and V by 3 bases; bases with no gene match: 7. The CDR3 runs to 14 residues. CDR3 DNA sequence: TGTGCCAGCAGTTTTCAGGGGGCAGGTGGTGAAGCTTTCTTT. Protein: CASSFQGAGGEAFF.

J is TRBJ2-1 and V is TRBV9, with 8 bases lining up with TRBD1. Trimming at V came to 4 bases and at J to 7 bases, leaving 10 bases not matched to a gene. The CDR3 has 15 amino acids. The germline V gene encodes CDR1 SGDLS and CDR2 YYNGEE. CDR3 coding DNA: TGTGCCAGCAGCCCACAAGGACAGGGCGGGAATGAGCAGTTCTTC. This codes for CASSPQGQGGNEQFF.

This clone was seen only once. The V call is TRBV12-5, the J call TRBJ2-1; 9 bases line up with TRBD2. The length of the CDR3 is 15 residues. V trimming: 5 bases; J trimming: 7 bases; junction bases outside the gene matches: 9. Germline CDR1 LGHNT, CDR2 FRNRAP. CDR3 protein: CASGLFAGGRNEQFF. DNA of the CDR3: TGTGCTAGTGGTCTTTTCGCGGGGGGGCGTAATGAGCAGTTCTTC.

There are a few counts of this clone. J is TRBJ2-5 and V is TRBV5-4, with D maybe TRBD2 (6 bases). The CDR3 totals 15 residues. Trimming pared 0 bases from V and 0 bases from J, leaving 9 bases between. Germline CDR1 and CDR2: SGHNT and YYREEE (reference sequence). In DNA, the CDR3 is TGTGCCAGCAGCTTGGGGGGGGACCACCAAGAGACCCAGTACTTC. Its translation is CASSLGGDHQETQYF.

The V gene is TRBV14, the J gene TRBJ2-7; TRBD1 might be the D (6 bases). This CDR3 spans 13 amino acids. Trimming removed 4 bases at V and 2 bases at J, with 9 bases between. Germline CDR1 SGHDN, CDR2 FVKESK. CDR3 residues: CASSRGHAYEQYF. The CDR3 DNA reads TGTGCCAGCAGCCGGGGGCACGCCTACGAGCAGTACTTC.